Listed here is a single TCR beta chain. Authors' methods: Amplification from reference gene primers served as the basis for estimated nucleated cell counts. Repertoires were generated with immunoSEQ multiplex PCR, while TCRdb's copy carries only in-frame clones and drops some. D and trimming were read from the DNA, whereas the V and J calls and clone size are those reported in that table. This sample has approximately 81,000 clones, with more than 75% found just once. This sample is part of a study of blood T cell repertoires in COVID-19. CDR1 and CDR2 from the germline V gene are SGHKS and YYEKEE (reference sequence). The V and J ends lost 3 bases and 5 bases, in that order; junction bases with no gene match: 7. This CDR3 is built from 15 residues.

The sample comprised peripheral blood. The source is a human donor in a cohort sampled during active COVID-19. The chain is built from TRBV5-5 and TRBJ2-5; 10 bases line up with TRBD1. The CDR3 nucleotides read TGTGCCAGCAGCTCATTGACAGGGGGCGGTGAGACCCAGTACTTC. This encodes CASSSLTGGGETQYF.